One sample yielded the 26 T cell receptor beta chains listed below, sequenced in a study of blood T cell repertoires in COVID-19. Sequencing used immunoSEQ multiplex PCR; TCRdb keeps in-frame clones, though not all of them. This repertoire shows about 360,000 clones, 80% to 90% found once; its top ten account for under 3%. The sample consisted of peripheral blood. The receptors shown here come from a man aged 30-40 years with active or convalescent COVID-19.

In DNA form, the CDR3 reads TGCGCCAGCAGCTTAACTCCGGGACAGACCTACGAGCAGTACTTC. Its translation is CASSLTPGQTYEQYF. The chain uses TRBV5-1 and TRBJ2-7; TRBD1 aligns across 7 bases. Trimming cost V 2 bases and J 2 bases; bases outside gene matches: 7. The CDR3 contains 15 residues. Germline V gives CDR1 SGHRS, CDR2 YFSETQ.

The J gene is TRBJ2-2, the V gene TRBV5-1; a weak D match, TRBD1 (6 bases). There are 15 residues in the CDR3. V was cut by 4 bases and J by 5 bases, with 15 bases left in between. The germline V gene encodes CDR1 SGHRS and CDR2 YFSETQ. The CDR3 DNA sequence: TGCGCCAGCAGCCGTAACAGGGTTGGGACCGGGGAGCTGTTTTTT. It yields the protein CASSRNRVGTGELFF.

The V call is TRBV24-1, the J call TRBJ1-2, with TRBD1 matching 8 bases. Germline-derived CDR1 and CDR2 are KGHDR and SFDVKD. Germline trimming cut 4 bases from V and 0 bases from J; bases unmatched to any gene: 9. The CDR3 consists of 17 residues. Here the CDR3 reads CATSDPDRGSSNYGYTF. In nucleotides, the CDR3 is TGTGCCACCAGTGACCCAGACAGGGGATCCTCTAACTATGGCTACACCTTC.

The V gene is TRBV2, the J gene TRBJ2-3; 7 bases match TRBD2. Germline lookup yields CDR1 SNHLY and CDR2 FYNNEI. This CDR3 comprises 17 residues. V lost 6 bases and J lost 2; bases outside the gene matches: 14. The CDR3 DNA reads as TGTGCCAGCAGGGAGAGCCGACTAGCATTGGTCACAGATACGCAGTATTTT. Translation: CASRESRLALVTDTQYF.

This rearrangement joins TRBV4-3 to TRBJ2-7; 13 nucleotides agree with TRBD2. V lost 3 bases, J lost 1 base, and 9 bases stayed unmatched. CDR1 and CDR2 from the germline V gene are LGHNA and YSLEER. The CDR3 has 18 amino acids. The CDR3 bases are TGCGCCAGCAGCCAGGGTCCGGGACTAGCGGGAATGTCCTACGAGCAGTACTTC. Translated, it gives CASSQGPGLAGMSYEQYF.

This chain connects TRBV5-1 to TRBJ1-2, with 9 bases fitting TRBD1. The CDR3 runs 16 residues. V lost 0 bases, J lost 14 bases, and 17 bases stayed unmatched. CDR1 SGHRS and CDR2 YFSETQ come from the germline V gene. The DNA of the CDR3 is TGCGCCAGCAGCTTGGTCTCCGGTCGGGACAGGGTCTCCGAGACCTTC. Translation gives CASSLVSGRDRVSETF.

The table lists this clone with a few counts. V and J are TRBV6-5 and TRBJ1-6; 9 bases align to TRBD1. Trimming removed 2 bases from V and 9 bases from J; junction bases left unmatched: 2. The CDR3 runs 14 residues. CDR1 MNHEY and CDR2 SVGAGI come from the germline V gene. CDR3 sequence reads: CASSYRTGVSPLHF. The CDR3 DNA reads TGTGCCAGCAGTTACCGGACAGGGGTTTCACCCCTCCACTTT.

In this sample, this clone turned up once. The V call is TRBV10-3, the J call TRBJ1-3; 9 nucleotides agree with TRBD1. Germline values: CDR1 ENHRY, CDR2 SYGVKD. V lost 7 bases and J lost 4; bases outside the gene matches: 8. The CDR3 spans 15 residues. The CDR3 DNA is TGTGCCATCACCGGCGGGACAGGGACGGGAAACACCATATATTTT. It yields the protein CAITGGTGTGNTIYF.

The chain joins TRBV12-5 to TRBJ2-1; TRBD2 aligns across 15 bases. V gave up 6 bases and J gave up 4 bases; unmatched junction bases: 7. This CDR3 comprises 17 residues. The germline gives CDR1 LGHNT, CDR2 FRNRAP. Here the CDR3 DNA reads TGTGCTAGTGGCCCGGGACTAGCGGGGGGTTGGTACAATGAGCAGTTCTTC. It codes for CASGPGLAGGWYNEQFF. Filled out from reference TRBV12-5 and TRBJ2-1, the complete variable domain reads DARVTQTPRHKVTEMGQEVTMRCQPILGHNTVFWYRQTMMQGLELLAYFRNRAPLDDSGMPKDRFSAEMPDATLATLKIQPSEPRDSAVYFCASGPGLAGGWYNEQFFGPGTRLTVL.

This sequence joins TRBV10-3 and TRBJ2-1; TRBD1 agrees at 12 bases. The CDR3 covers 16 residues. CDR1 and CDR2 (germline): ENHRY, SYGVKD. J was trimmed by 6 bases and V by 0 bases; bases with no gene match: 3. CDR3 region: CAISESRDRGRNEQFF. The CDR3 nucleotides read TGTGCCATCAGTGAGTCCCGGGACAGGGGGCGCAATGAGCAGTTCTTC.

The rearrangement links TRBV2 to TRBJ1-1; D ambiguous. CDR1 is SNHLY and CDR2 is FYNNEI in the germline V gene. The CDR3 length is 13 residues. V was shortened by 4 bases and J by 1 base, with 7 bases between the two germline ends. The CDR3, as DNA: TGTGCCAGCAGTGTAACAGCGAACACTGAAGCTTTCTTT. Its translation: CASSVTANTEAFF.

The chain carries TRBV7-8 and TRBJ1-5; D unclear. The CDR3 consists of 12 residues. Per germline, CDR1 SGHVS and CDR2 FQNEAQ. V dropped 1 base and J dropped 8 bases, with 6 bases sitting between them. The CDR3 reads CASSLDAEPQHF. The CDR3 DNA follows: TGTGCCAGCAGCTTAGATGCAGAGCCCCAGCATTTT.

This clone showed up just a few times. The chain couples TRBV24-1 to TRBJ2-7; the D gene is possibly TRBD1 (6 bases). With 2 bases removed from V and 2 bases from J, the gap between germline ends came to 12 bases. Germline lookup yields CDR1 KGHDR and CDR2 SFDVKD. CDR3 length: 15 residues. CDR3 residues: CATSDSGTRPYEQYF. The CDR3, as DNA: TGTGCCACCAGTGATTCCGGGACACGTCCCTACGAGCAGTACTTC.

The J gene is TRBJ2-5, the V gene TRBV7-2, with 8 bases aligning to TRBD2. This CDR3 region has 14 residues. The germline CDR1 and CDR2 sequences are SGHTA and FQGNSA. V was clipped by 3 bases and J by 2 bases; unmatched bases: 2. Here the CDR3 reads CASSFSGIQETQYF. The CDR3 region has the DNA TGTGCCAGCAGCTTTAGCGGGATACAAGAGACCCAGTACTTC.

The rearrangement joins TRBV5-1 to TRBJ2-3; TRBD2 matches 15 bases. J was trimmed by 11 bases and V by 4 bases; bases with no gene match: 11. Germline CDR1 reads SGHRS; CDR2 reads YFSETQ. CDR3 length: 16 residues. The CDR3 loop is CASSRGLAGGELGQYF. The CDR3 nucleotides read TGCGCCAGCAGCCGTGGACTAGCGGGAGGGGAGTTGGGGCAGTATTTT.

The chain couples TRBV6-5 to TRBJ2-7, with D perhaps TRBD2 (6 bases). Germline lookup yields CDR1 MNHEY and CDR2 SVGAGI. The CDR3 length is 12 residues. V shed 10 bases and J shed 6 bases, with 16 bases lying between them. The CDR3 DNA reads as TGTGCCACCCGGGACGGGGGATCCGAGCAGTACTTC. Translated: CATRDGGSEQYF.

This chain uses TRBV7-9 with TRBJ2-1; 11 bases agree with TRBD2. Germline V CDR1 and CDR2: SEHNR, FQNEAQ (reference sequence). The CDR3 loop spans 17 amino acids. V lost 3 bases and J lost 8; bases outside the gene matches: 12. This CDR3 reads CASSFWRLLAGEDEQFF. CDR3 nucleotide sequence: TGTGCCAGCAGCTTCTGGCGTTTACTAGCGGGAGAAGATGAGCAGTTCTTC.

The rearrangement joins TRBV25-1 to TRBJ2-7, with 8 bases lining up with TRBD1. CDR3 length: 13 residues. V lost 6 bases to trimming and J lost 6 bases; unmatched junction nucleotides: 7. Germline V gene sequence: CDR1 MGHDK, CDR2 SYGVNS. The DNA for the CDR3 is TGTGCCAGCAGGGACAGGGCTTTAGGCGAGCAGTACTTC. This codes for CASRDRALGEQYF.

This CDR3 is CASSQAGRDTQYF. The CDR3 DNA sequence: TGCGCCAGCAGCCAAGCGGGGAGAGATACGCAGTATTTT. The chain combines TRBV4-3 with TRBJ2-3; tentatively, D is TRBD2 (5 bases). CDR1 and CDR2 (germline): LGHNA, YSLEER. This CDR3 comprises 13 residues. V shed 1 base and J shed 5 bases, with 7 bases lying between them.

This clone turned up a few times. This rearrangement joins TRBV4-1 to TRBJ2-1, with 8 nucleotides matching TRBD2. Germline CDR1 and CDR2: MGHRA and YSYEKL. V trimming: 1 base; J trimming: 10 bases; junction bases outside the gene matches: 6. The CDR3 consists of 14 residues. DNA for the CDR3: TGCGCCAGCAGCCAAGTAACAGCGGGAGCGGAGCAGTTCTTC. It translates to CASSQVTAGAEQFF.

The CDR3 region is CAWSVPSGRGTYNEQFF. In DNA form, the CDR3 reads TGTGCCTGGAGTGTCCCTAGCGGGAGGGGGACCTACAATGAGCAGTTCTTC. J is TRBJ2-1 and V is TRBV30; 12 nucleotides align to TRBD2. Trimming took 0 bases from V and 2 from J; bases not matched to a gene: 5. CDR3 length: 17 residues. The V gene's germline CDR1 is GTSNPN and CDR2 SVGIG (reference sequence). Variable domain in full (rest from reference TRBV30 and TRBJ2-1): SQTIHQWPATLVQPVGSPLSLECTVEGTSNPNLYWYRQAAGRGLQLLFYSVGIGQISSEVPQNLSASRPQDRQFILSSKKLLLSDSGFYLCAWSVPSGRGTYNEQFFGPGTRLTVL.

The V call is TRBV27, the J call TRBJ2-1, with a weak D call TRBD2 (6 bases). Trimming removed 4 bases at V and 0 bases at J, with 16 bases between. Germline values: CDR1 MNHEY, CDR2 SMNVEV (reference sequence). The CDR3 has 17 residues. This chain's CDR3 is CASSSSGTVPSYNEQFF. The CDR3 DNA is TGTGCCAGCAGTTCATCCGGGACTGTTCCCTCCTACAATGAGCAGTTCTTC.

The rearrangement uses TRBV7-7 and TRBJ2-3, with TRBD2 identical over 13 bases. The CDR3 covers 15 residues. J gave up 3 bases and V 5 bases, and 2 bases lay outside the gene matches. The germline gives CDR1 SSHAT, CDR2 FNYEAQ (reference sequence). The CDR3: CASSRGLAGTDTQYF. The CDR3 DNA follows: TGTGCCAGCAGCCGGGGACTAGCGGGAACAGATACGCAGTATTTT.

This chain's CDR3 is CASSWDTDQPQHF. The CDR3 coding sequence is TGTGCCAGCAGCTGGGACACAGATCAGCCCCAGCATTTT. J is TRBJ1-5 and V is TRBV7-8, with D perhaps matching TRBD1 (6 bases). Trimming left V 4 bases short and J 5 bases short, with 9 bases between. This CDR3 spans 13 amino acids. Germline loops: CDR1 SGHVS, CDR2 FQNEAQ.

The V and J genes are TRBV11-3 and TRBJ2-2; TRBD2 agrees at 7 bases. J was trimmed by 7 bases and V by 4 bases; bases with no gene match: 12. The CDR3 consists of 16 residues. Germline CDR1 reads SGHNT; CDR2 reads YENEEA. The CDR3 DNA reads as TGTGCCAGCAGCTGGTCCCCGAGCGGGATGGGCGGGGAGCTGTTTTTT. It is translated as CASSWSPSGMGGELFF.

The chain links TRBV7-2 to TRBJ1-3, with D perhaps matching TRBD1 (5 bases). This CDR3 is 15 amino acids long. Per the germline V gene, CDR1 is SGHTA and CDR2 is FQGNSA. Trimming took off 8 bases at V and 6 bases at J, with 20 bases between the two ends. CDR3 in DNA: TGTGCCAGCGGGTTCGGGGGGAGTATAGAAAACACCATATATTTT. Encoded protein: CASGFGGSIENTIYF.